The present TCR beta chain was sequenced within a study of blood T cells in healthy people across ages. Researchers isolated at least 6 million PBMCs per sample. A second PCR, run for about 7 to 12 cycles, used a sample-barcoded 5' primer plus a J-beta primer mix. TCRdb ran MiXCR on the 5' RACE reads and lists one entry per CDR3 protein. The sample lists under 700,000 distinct CDR3 sequences, more than 20% seen once, with around 10% in the top ten. These same data were also listed under a study on T cells of mothers and their children. As that report states: Each child gave around 3 million TCR beta CDR3 reads (each mother, over 8.5 million).

This receptor was identified in a boy between 10 and 17 years old in good health. Source material: blood.

As DNA, the CDR3 is TGCAGCGTATACGACAGGGCAACTAATGAAAAACTGTTTTTT. The encoded protein is CSVYDRATNEKLFF. The rearrangement joins TRBV29-1 to TRBJ1-4; TRBD1 aligns across 7 bases. Germline CDR1 reads SQVTM; CDR2 reads ANQGSEA. The CDR3 has 14 residues. Trimming cost V 6 bases and J 0 bases; bases outside gene matches: 4.